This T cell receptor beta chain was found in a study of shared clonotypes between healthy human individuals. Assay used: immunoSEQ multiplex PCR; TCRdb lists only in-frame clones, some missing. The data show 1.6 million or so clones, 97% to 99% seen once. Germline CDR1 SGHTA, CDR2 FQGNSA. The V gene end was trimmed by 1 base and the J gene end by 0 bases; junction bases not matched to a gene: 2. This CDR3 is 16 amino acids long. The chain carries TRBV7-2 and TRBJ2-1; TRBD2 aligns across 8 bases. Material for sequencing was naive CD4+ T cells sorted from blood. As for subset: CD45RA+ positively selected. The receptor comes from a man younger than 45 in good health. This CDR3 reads CASSLESGSSYNEQFF. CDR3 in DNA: TGTGCCAGCAGCTTAGAAAGCGGGAGCTCCTACAATGAGCAGTTCTTC.